This T cell receptor (beta chain) appears in the sequencing data of a study of molecular identifiers for immune sequencing clone quantification. Study observations and caveats: In a background of around 970,000 naive cells, spiked Jurkat TCR RNA from one cell was reportedly detectable. The sizes of highly expanded clones could be underestimated when identical TCR molecules share a barcode.

TCRdb analysed the PCR reads with MiXCR anew, one entry per CDR3 protein. The top ten clones hold about 9.7% of a sample with around 100,000 distinct CDR3 sequences, 30% to 35% of them seen once. This clonotype was observed at least ten times. Its specificity is not known. V lost 5 bases, J lost 6 bases, and 7 bases lay in between. The CDR3 sequence is 11 residues long. When naive CD8 T cells were sorted, they were gated as CD8+CD4-CCR7+CD45RA+. The source material was naive CD8+ T cells from blood, with Jurkat cell RNA spiked in. Subset in this sample: FACS-sorted CD8+CD4-CCR7+CD45RA+ naive T cells. The rearrangement links TRBV12-3 or TRBV12-4 to TRBJ1-1, with a weak D call TRBD1 (5 bases). This clonotype was sampled from a human donor in good health. Some libraries in this study had Jurkat cell RNA spiked in. This CDR3 is CASSQGSEAFF. As DNA, the CDR3 is TGTGCCAGCAGTCAGGGATCTGAAGCTTTCTTT.